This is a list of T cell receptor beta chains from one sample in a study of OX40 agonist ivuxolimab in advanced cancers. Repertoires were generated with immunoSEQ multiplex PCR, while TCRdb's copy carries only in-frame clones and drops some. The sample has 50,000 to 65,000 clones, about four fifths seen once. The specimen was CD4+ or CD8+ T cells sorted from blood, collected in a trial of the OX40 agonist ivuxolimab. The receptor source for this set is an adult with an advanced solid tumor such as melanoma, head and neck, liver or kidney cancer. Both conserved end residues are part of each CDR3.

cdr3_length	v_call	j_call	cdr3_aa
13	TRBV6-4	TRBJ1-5	CASSDNSNQPQHF
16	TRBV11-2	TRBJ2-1	CASSTPLGPSYNEQFF
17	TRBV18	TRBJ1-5	CASSLKGTGNSNQPQHF
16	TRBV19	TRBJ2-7	CASSIGRGGAWNEQYF
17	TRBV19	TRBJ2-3	CASSKRWTAHSTDTQYF
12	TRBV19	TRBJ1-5	CASALGGQPQHF
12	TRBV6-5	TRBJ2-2	CASSLLGGELFF
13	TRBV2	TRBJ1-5	CASSSGIWQPQHF
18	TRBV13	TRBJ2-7	CASSLGPRYGTADYEQYF
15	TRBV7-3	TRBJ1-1	CASSGSGGGWTEAFF
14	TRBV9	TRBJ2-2	CASQGGLGTGELFF
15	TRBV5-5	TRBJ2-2	CASSLYAGRTGELFF
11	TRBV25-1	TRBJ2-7	CASSESYEQYF
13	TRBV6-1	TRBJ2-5	CASSEIRKETQYF
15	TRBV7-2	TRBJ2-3	CASSLSGTRTDTQYF
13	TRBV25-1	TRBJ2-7	CASSPGGVYEQYF